The 14 T cell receptor beta chains below come from one sample, sequenced in a study of blood T cells in healthy people across ages. Combining a sample-barcoded 5' primer with a J-beta primer mix, a second PCR ran for about 7 to 11 cycles. TCRdb fed the 5' RACE reads into MiXCR, producing one record per CDR3 protein. The repertoire includes hundreds of thousands of distinct CDR3 sequences, more than 50% of them detected once, and approximately 24% sits in the top ten. Sequencing was performed on blood. These receptor sequences come from a man in his forties in good health.

This rearrangement joins TRBV9 to TRBJ2-1; perhaps TRBD2 as D (5 bases). Germline V gene data show CDR1 as SGDLS and CDR2 as YYNGEE. Trimming stripped 4 bases from V and 7 bases from J, with 12 bases between. This CDR3 has 13 amino acids. In nucleotides, the CDR3 is TGTGCCAGCAGCCCCCAGGACTTTAATGAGCAGTTCTTC. Protein product: CASSPQDFNEQFF.

This clonotype has only one observation. The chain links TRBV7-2 to TRBJ2-1; 10 nucleotides agree with TRBD2. Trimming removed 2 bases from V and 5 bases from J; junction bases left unmatched: 6. This CDR3 comprises 16 residues. Germline V CDR1 and CDR2: SGHTA, FQGNSA. The CDR3 spells CASSLRLAGTDNEQFF. The CDR3 bases are TGTGCCAGCAGCTTACGACTAGCGGGCACCGACAATGAGCAGTTCTTC.

V and J are TRBV12-3 or TRBV12-4 and TRBJ2-5, with D perhaps TRBD2 (5 bases). Trimming removed 5 bases at V and 5 bases at J, with 12 bases between. This CDR3 is built from 13 residues. CDR3 region: CASSQLELETQYF. The CDR3 nucleotides are TGTGCCAGCAGTCAACTAGAGCTGGAGACCCAGTACTTC.

The CDR3 bases are TGTGCCAGCAGCATATACAGGGTGCGGCGCGAGACCCAGTACTTC. It codes for CASSIYRVRRETQYF. J is TRBJ2-5 and V is TRBV7-9, with D perhaps TRBD1 (6 bases). Trimming took 5 bases from V and 5 from J, leaving 18 bases between them. CDR3 length equals 15 residues. In germline, CDR1 is SEHNR, CDR2 FQNEAQ (reference sequence).

J is TRBJ2-4 and V is TRBV9; 9 bases map to TRBD1. The end of the DNA is better explained by TRBJ2-5, so the J call may be wrong. The CDR3 is made up of 17 amino acids. CDR1 is SGDLS, CDR2 YYNGEE, per germline. Here the CDR3 reads CASSVDLTGGALETQYF. CDR3 sequence (DNA): TGTGCCAGCAGCGTAGACCTAACAGGGGGCGCGTTGGAGACCCAGTACTTC.

This clonotype has only a few counts. The chain is built from TRBV4-2 and TRBJ2-7; possibly TRBD2 for D (5 bases). Trimming removed 0 bases at V and 5 bases at J, with 11 bases between. Germline values: CDR1 LGHNA, CDR2 YNFKEQ. The CDR3 is 14 amino acids. The CDR3 reads CASSQDRGSHEQYF. CDR3 in DNA: TGTGCCAGCAGCCAAGATCGAGGGTCCCACGAGCAGTACTTC.

The gene calls are TRBV28 and TRBJ2-7; 7 nucleotides agree with TRBD1. The end of the DNA fits TRBJ2-4 better, so the J call may be wrong. Looked up from germline, CDR1 is MDHEN and CDR2 is SYDVKM. The CDR3 has 14 residues. CDR3 amino acids: CASNPGQMINIQYF. CDR3 DNA: TGTGCCAGCAACCCGGGACAGATGATAAACATTCAGTACTTC.

V gene TRBV14 combines with J gene TRBJ2-4; TRBD1 is a possible D gene (6 bases). The J call may be wrong; the DNA end is better matched by TRBJ2-5. In germline, CDR1 is SGHDN, CDR2 FVKESK. This CDR3 region has 15 residues. The CDR3 DNA sequence: TGTGCCAGCAGCCAAGGGGGACACCGCCAAGAGACCCAGTACTTC. Protein sequence: CASSQGGHRQETQYF.

A single count supports this clonotype. The chain joins TRBV6-1 to TRBJ2-7; unclear D gene. Per the germline V gene, CDR1 is MNHNS and CDR2 is SASEGT. V lost 0 bases and J lost 2, with 11 bases in between. CDR3 length: 15 residues. CDR3 sequence reads: CASSEAASIPYEQYF. CDR3 coding DNA: TGTGCCAGCAGTGAAGCGGCTAGTATACCCTACGAGCAGTACTTC.

The rearrangement links TRBV6-6 to TRBJ2-3, with D tentatively TRBD1 (6 bases). This CDR3 spans 17 amino acids. Trimming left V 8 bases short and J 4 bases short, with 25 bases between. Germline CDR1 reads MNHNY; CDR2 reads SVGAGI (reference sequence). Written as DNA, the CDR3 is TGTGCCAGCTCCGGGACAACAAGGGGTCGAAGCGCAGATACGCAGTATTTT. It specifies CASSGTTRGRSADTQYF.

This clonotype was seen a few times. The rearrangement joins TRBV4-1 to TRBJ1-1; TRBD1 agrees at 7 bases. The V gene's germline CDR1 is MGHRA and CDR2 YSYEKL. The J segment lost 5 bases and the V segment lost 1 base, leaving 7 bases of the junction unmatched. This CDR3 comprises 15 residues. The CDR3 loop is CASSQGEGARTEAFF. For the CDR3, the DNA is TGCGCCAGCAGCCAAGGGGAGGGGGCGAGGACTGAAGCTTTCTTT.

This rearrangement joins TRBV20-1 to TRBJ1-5; 9 bases map to TRBD1. With 7 bases clipped from V and 3 bases from J, the junction kept 10 bases outside the gene matches. The CDR3 is 15 residues long. The germline V gene encodes CDR1 DFQATT and CDR2 SNEGSKA (reference sequence). CDR3 region: CSVPKGQGFNQPQHF. CDR3 DNA: TGCAGTGTCCCCAAGGGACAGGGTTTCAATCAGCCCCAGCATTTT.

The chain has TRBV5-1 and TRBJ2-3; no definite D call. CDR3 length equals 17 residues. Germline V gene lookup returns CDR1 SGHRS and CDR2 YFSETQ. The V end lost 0 bases, the J end lost 4 bases, and 18 bases lay between the germline ends. The DNA of the CDR3 is TGCGCCAGCAGCTTGGGACCCCAGCGCAGGTCATCAGATACGCAGTATTTT. Its protein is CASSLGPQRRSSDTQYF.

This clonotype was observed a handful of times. For the CDR3, the DNA is TGCGCCAGCAGCCAAGATCTGGTGGCAGGGGGACTCTACGAGCAGTACTTC. Translated: CASSQDLVAGGLYEQYF. The chain is built from TRBV4-1 and TRBJ2-7, with D tentatively TRBD1 (7 bases). The CDR3 runs 17 residues. Trimming took 0 bases from V and 3 from J, leaving 18 bases between them. Germline lookup yields CDR1 MGHRA and CDR2 YSYEKL.